These 7 T cell receptor beta chains were all obtained from the same sample, sequenced in a study of T cell repertoires in cytomegalovirus infection. TCRdb passed the reads through MiXCR, listing each CDR3 protein once. The sample records around 740,000 distinct CDR3 sequences, less than 40% being singletons. The sequencing sample was made of PBMCs. The origin of the receptors is a human donor in good health (CMV status not recorded). Some clones in this sample may be carry-over from other donors' samples.

The genes are TRBV29-1 and TRBJ2-3; D possibly corresponds to TRBD2 (7 bases). The length of the CDR3 is 17 residues. Germline CDR1 and CDR2: SQVTM and ANQGSEA. V lost 3 bases and J 3 bases, leaving 22 bases between the germline ends. The CDR3 DNA sequence: TGCAGCGTTGAGCCCCGGGGGGCGGGGGCGGGGACAGATACGCAGTATTTT. Translating it yields CSVEPRGAGAGTDTQYF.

This clonotype was picked up one time. This chain links TRBV6-6 with TRBJ2-6; D might be TRBD2 (6 bases). CDR1 is MNHNY, CDR2 SVGAGI, per germline (reference sequence). Trimming took off 6 bases at V and 0 bases at J, with 9 bases between the two ends. CDR3 length: 15 residues. This chain's CDR3 is CASREGSSGANVLTF. Here the CDR3 DNA reads TGTGCCAGCAGGGAGGGGAGCTCTGGGGCCAACGTCCTGACTTTC.

This CDR3 reads CSARAVGQGMLYNEQFF. The CDR3 bases are TGCAGTGCTAGAGCCGTCGGACAGGGAATGCTATACAATGAGCAGTTCTTC. The chain links TRBV20-1 to TRBJ2-1, with 8 bases identical to TRBD1. Germline V CDR1 and CDR2: DFQATT, SNEGSKA (reference sequence). The CDR3 sequence is 17 residues long. After removal of 1 base from V and 4 bases from J, the junction contained 12 bases not matched to a gene.

V is TRBV10-3 and J is TRBJ2-7; 7 bases align to TRBD2. J was trimmed by 3 bases and V by 6 bases; bases with no gene match: 17. CDR1 is ENHRY and CDR2 is SYGVKD in the germline V gene. The CDR3 contains 17 residues. CDR3: CAISDTSDVASGYEQYF. The CDR3 DNA reads TGTGCCATCAGCGACACTTCTGACGTGGCTAGCGGCTACGAGCAGTACTTC.

This clonotype was detected once. This may be a read error, as it is one base from a much larger clone. The chain has TRBV7-2 and TRBJ1-1; perhaps TRBD1 as D (5 bases). The CDR3 is 14 amino acids. Germline V CDR1 and CDR2: SGHTA, FQGNSA. For the CDR3, the DNA is TGTTCCAGCAGCTCATGGACAACGAACACTGAAGCTTTCTTT. It yields the protein CSSSSWTTNTEAFF.

This clonotype was seen only a few times. In DNA form, the CDR3 reads TGTGCCAGCAGTACGGGGGCGTGGGGCAATCAGCCCCAGCATTTT. The encoded protein is CASSTGAWGNQPQHF. The J gene is TRBJ1-5, the V gene TRBV28, with a possible D match to TRBD1 (6 bases). The germline V gene encodes CDR1 MDHEN and CDR2 SYDVKM. The V and J ends lost 5 bases and 2 bases respectively, with 13 bases between them. The CDR3 runs 15 residues.

This clonotype was found a few times. The chain combines TRBV27 with TRBJ1-2; D unclear. The length of the CDR3 is 14 residues. The germline gives CDR1 MNHEY, CDR2 SMNVEV (reference sequence). V was trimmed by 8 bases and J by 7 bases, leaving 20 bases between them. This CDR3 is CASGVDRGLIGYTF. CDR3 DNA: TGTGCCAGCGGCGTCGATCGGGGTTTGATTGGCTACACCTTC.